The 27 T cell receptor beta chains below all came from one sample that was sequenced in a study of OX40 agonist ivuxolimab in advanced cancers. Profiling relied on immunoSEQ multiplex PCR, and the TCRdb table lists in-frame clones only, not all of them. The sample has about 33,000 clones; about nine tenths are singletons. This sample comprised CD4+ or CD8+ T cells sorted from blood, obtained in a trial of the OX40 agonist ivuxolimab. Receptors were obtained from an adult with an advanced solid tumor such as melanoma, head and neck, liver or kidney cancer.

The CDR3 DNA sequence: TGTGCCAGCAGCTTCACTGGGGGCGCGGACACTGAAGCTTTCTTT. As protein: CASSFTGGADTEAFF. This chain joins TRBV11-1 and TRBJ1-1; possible D gene TRBD1, 6 bases. V was clipped by 3 bases and J by 3 bases, with 14 bases between them. Germline CDR1 SGHAT, CDR2 FQDESV (reference sequence). CDR3 size: 15 residues.

The CDR3 region has the DNA TGTGCCAGCAAACTCCGTGGGGGGACCGAGCAGTACTTC. Its protein product is CASKLRGGTEQYF. The chain combines TRBV27 with TRBJ2-7; D may be TRBD2 (6 bases). V gave up 7 bases and J gave up 6 bases, with 16 bases separating them. CDR1 is MNHEY and CDR2 is SMNVEV in the germline V gene (reference sequence). The CDR3 consists of 13 residues.

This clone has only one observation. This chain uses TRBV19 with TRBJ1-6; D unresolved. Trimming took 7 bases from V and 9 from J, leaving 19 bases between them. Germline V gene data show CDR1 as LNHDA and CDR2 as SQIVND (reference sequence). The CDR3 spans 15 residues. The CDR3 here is CASTNRRHSGSPLHF. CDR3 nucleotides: TGTGCCAGTACCAACAGAAGACATTCGGGTTCACCCCTCCACTTT.

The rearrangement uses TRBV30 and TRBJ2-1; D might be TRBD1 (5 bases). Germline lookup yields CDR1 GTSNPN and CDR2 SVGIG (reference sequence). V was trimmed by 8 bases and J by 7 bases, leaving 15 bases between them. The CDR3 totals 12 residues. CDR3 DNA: TGTGCCGCCTGGGGCGGATCTAATGAGCAGTTCTTC. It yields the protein CAAWGGSNEQFF.

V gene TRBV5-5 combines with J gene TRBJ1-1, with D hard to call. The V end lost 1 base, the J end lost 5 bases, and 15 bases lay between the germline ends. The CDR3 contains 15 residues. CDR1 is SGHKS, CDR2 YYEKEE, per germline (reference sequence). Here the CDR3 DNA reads TGTGCCAGCAGCTTGCGGGCAGGTGTATGGACTGAAGCTTTCTTT. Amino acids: CASSLRAGVWTEAFF. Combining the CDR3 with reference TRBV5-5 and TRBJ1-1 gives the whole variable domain DAGVTQSPTHLIKTRGQQVTLRCSPISGHKSVSWYQQVLGQGPQFIFQYYEKEERGRGNFPDRFSARQFPNYSSELNVNALLLGDSALYLCASSLRAGVWTEAFFGQGTRLTVV.

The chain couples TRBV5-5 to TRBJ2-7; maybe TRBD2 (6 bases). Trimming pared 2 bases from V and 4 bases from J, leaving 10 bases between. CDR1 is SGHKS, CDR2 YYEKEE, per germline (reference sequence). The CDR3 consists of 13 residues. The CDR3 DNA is TGTGCCAGCAGCTTCCCGGGGGTTTACGAGCAGTACTTC. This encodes CASSFPGVYEQYF.

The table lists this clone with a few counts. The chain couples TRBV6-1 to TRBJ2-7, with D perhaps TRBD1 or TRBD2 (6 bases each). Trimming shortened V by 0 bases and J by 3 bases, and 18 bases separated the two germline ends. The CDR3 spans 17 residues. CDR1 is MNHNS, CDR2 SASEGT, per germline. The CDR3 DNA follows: TGTGCCAGCAGTGAAGCGGGCGGGACAAGGTCCCTCTACGAGCAGTACTTC. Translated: CASSEAGGTRSLYEQYF.

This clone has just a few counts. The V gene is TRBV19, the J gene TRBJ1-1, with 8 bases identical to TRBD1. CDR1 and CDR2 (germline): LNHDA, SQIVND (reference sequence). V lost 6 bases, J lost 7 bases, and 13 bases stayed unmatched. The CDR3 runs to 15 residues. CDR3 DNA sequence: TGTGCCAGTAGCCTGGGAGGGGACAGGTATAATGAAGCTTTCTTT. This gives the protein CASSLGGDRYNEAFF. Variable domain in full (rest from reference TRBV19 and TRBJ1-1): DGGITQSPKYLFRKEGQNVTLSCEQNLNHDAMYWYRQDPGQGLRLIYYSQIVNDFQKGDIAEGYSVSREKKESFPLTVTSAQKNPTAFYLCASSLGGDRYNEAFFGQGTRLTVV.

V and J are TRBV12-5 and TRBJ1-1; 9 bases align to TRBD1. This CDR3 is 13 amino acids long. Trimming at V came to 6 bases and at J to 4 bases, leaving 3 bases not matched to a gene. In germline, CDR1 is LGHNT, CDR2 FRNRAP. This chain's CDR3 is CASGLDRGTEAFF. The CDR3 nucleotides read TGTGCTAGTGGCCTGGACAGGGGCACTGAAGCTTTCTTT.

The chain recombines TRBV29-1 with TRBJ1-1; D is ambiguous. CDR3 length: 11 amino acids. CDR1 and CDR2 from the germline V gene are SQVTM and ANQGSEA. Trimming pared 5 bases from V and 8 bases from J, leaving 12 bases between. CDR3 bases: TGCAGCGTTATCCCGGCGAGGGAAGCTTTCTTT. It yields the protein CSVIPAREAFF. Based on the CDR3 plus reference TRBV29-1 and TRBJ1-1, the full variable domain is SAVISQKPSRDICQRGTSLTIQCQVDSQVTMMFWYRQQPGQSLTLIATANQGSEATYESGFVIDKFPISRPNLTFSTLTVSNMSPEDSSIYLCSVIPAREAFFGQGTRLTVV.

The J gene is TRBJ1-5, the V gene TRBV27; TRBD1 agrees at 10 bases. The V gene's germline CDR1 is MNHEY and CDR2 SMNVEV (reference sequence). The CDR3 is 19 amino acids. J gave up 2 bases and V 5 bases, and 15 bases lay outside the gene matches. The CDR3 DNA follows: TGTGCCAGCAGTCCCTCGTCCCGGGACAGGGGCTTTGGCAATCAGCCCCAGCATTTT. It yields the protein CASSPSSRDRGFGNQPQHF.

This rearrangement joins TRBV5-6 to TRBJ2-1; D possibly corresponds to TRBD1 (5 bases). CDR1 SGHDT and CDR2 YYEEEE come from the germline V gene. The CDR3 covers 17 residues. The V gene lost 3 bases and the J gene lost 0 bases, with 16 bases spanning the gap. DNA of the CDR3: TGTGCCAGCAGCTCGATCATTAGACAGAGCTCCTACAATGAGCAGTTCTTC. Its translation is CASSSIIRQSSYNEQFF.

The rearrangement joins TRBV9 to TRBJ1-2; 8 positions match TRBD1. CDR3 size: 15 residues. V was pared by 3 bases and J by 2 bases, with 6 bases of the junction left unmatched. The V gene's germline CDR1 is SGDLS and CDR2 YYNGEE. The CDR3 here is CASSARDRQNYGYTF. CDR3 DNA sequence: TGTGCCAGCAGCGCCCGGGACAGGCAAAACTATGGCTACACCTTC. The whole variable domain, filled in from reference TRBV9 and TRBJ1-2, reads DSGVTQTPKHLITATGQRVTLRCSPRSGDLSVYWYQQSLDQGLQFLIQYYNGEERAKGNILERFSAQQFPDLHSELNLSSLELGDSALYFCASSARDRQNYGYTFGSGTRLTVV.

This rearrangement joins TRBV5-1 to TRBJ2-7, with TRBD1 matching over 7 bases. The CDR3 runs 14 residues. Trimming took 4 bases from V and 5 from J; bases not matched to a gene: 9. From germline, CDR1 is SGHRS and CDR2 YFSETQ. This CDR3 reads CASSLRGQDHEQYF. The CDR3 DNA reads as TGCGCCAGCAGCCTGAGAGGACAGGATCACGAGCAGTACTTC.

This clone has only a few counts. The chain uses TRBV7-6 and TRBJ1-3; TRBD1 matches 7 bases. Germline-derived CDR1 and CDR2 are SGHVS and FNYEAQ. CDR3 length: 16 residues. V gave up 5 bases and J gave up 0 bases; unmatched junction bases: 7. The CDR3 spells CASSTWTGRSGNTIYF. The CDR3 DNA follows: TGTGCCAGCAGCACTTGGACAGGACGCTCTGGAAACACCATATATTTT.

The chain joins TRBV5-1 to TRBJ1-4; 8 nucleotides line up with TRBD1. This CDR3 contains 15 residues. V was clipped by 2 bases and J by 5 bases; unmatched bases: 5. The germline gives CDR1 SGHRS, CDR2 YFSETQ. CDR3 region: CASSLFQGANEKLFF. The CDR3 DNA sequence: TGCGCCAGCAGCTTATTTCAGGGGGCGAATGAAAAACTGTTTTTT.

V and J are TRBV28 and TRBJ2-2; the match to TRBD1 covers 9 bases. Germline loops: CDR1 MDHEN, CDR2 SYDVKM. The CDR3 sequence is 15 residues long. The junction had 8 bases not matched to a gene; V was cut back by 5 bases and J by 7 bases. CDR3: CASSMTGQGVGELFF. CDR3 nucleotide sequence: TGTGCCAGCAGTATGACGGGACAGGGTGTCGGGGAGCTGTTTTTT.

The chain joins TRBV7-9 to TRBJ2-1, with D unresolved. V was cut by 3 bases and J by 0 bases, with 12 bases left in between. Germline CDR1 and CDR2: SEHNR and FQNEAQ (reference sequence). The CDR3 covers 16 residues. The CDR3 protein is CASSFATRFSYNEQFF. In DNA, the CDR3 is TGTGCCAGCAGCTTTGCAACCAGATTCTCCTACAATGAGCAGTTCTTC. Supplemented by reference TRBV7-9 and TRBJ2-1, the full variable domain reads DTGVSQNPRHKITKRGQNVTFRCDPISEHNRLYWYRQTLGQGPEFLTYFQNEAQLEKSRLLSDRFSAERPKGSFSTLEIQRTEQGDSAMYLCASSFATRFSYNEQFFGPGTRLTVL.

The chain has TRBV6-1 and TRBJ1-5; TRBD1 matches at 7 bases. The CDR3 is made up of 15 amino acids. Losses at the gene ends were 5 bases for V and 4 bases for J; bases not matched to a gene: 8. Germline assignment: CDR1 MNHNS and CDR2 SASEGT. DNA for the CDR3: TGTGCCAGCAGTTGGACCGGGACAGTGAATCAGCCCCAGCATTTT. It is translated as CASSWTGTVNQPQHF.

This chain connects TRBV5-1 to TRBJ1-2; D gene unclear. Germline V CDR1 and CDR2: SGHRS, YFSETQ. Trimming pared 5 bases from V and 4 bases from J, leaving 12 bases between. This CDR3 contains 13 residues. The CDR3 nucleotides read TGCGCCAGCAGTTCGGACGGACGCTATGGCTACACCTTC. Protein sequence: CASSSDGRYGYTF.

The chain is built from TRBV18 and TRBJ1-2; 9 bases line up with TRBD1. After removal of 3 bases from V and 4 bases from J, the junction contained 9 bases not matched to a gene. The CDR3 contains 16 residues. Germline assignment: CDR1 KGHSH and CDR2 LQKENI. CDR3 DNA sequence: TGTGCCAGCTCACCTTCTGGACAGGGGATGGTCTATGGCTACACCTTC. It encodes CASSPSGQGMVYGYTF.

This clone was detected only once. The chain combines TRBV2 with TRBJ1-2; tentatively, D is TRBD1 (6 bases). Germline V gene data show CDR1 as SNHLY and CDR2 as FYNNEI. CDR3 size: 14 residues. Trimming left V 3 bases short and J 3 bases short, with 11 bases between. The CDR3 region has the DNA TGTGCCAGCAGTGATCAGGGGTGGGACTATGGCTACACCTTC. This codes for CASSDQGWDYGYTF.

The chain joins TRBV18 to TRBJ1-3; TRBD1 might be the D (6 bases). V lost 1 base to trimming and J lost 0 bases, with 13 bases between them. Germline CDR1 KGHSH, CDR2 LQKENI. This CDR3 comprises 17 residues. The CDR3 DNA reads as TGTGCCAGCTCACCACGGATGGACAGTGCCTCTGGAAACACCATATATTTT. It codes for CASSPRMDSASGNTIYF.

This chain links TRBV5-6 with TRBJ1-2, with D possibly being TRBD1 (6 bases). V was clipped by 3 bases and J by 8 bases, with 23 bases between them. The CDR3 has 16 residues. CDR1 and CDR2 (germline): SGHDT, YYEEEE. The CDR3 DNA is TGTGCCAGCAGCTCACGAGTCATGCAGGGGAGAGAAGGCTACACCTTC. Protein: CASSSRVMQGREGYTF.

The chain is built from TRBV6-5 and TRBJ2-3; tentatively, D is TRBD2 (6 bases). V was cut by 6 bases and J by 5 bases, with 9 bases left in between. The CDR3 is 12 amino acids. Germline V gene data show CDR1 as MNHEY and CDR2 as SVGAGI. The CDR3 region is CASRTGVDTQYF. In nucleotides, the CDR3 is TGTGCCAGCAGGACGGGAGTAGATACGCAGTATTTT.

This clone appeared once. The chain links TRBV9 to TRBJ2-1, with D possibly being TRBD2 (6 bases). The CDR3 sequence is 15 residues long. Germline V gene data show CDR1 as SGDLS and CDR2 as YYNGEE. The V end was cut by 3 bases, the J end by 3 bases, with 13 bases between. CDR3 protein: CASSAGTRHYNEQFF. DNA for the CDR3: TGTGCCAGCAGCGCCGGGACTCGCCACTACAATGAGCAGTTCTTC.

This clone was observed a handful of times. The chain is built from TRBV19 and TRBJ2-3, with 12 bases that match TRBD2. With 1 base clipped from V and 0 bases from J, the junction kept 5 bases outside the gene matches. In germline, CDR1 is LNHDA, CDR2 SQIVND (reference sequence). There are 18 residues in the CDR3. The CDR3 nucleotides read TGTGCCAGTAGTATAGGGGCTAGCGGGAGGGCTAGCACAGATACGCAGTATTTT. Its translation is CASSIGASGRASTDTQYF.